These 8 T cell receptor beta chains came from one sample sequenced in a study of T cells in Graves' hyperthyroidism and ophthalmopathy. The CDR3 regions of TCR beta were amplified from RNA transcripts. The TCR CDR3 first-round RT-PCR relied on the HTBI primer set. One entry per CDR3 protein results from TCRdb running MiXCR on the multiplex PCR reads. This sample has under 800,000 distinct CDR3 sequences, with around 13% found just once. Material for sequencing was blood. The receptor set was obtained from a woman in her late teens or twenties with Graves' hyperthyroidism.

This clonotype was found many times. V is TRBV7-2 and J is TRBJ1-3; D unclear. The germline CDR1 and CDR2 sequences are SGHTA and FQGNSA. CDR3 length: 15 amino acids. Trimming left V 5 bases short and J 7 bases short, with 18 bases between. Here the CDR3 reads CASSPGRTLGNTIYF. CDR3 DNA: TGTGCCAGCAGCCCTGGGCGCACCCTGGGGAACACCATATATTTT. The entire variable domain, with the rest obtained from reference TRBV7-2 and TRBJ1-3, is as follows: GAGVSQSPSNKVTEKGKDVELRCDPISGHTALYWYRQSLGQGLEFLIYFQGNSAPDKSGLPSDRFSAERTGGSVSTLTIQRTQQEDSAVYLCASSPGRTLGNTIYFGEGSWLTVV.

This clonotype was recorded at least ten times. The chain's CDR3 is CSATEGTGNSYEQYF. CDR3 nucleotides: TGCAGTGCGACCGAAGGGACAGGCAACTCCTACGAGCAGTACTTC. The chain recombines TRBV20-1 with TRBJ2-7; TRBD1 matches at 8 bases. CDR1 and CDR2 (germline): DFQATT, SNEGSKA (reference sequence). The CDR3 is 15 amino acids. The V and J ends lost 6 bases and 0 bases, in that order; junction bases with no gene match: 10.

This clonotype has just a few counts. The chain uses TRBV7-9 and TRBJ2-2; 11 positions agree with TRBD2. The CDR3 spans 16 residues. J gave up 6 bases and V 5 bases, and 8 bases lay outside the gene matches. Germline V gene sequence: CDR1 SEHNR, CDR2 FQNEAQ (reference sequence). Here the CDR3 reads CASSRTSGSTAGELFF. CDR3 nucleotides: TGTGCCAGCAGCCGAACTAGCGGGAGTACGGCCGGGGAGCTGTTTTTT.

The CDR3 bases are TGTGCCAGCAGCGAAGGACAGGGCGCCTTTCCCACTGAAGCTTTCTTT. This translates into CASSEGQGAFPTEAFF. The chain carries TRBV9 and TRBJ1-1; 8 nucleotides match TRBD1. Trimming at V came to 3 bases and at J to 4 bases, leaving 11 bases not matched to a gene. The CDR3 is made up of 16 amino acids. CDR1 is SGDLS, CDR2 YYNGEE, per germline. The full variable domain, rest sourced from reference TRBV9 and TRBJ1-1, is DSGVTQTPKHLITATGQRVTLRCSPRSGDLSVYWYQQSLDQGLQFLIQYYNGEERAKGNILERFSAQQFPDLHSELNLSSLELGDSALYFCASSEGQGAFPTEAFFGQGTRLTVV.

This chain uses TRBV29-1 with TRBJ2-2, with 7 positions matching TRBD2. J was trimmed by 0 bases and V by 5 bases; bases with no gene match: 9. CDR1 is SQVTM and CDR2 is ANQGSEA in the germline V gene. The CDR3 length is 16 residues. CDR3 DNA: TGCAGCGTTCAAAAAGGGGCGGGAGCGAACACCGGGGAGCTGTTTTTT. Its protein is CSVQKGAGANTGELFF.

This chain links TRBV14 with TRBJ1-6; 7 bases fit TRBD1. CDR1 and CDR2 from the germline V gene are SGHDN and FVKESK. V was pared by 0 bases and J by 1 base, with 3 bases of the junction left unmatched. The length of the CDR3 is 17 residues. The CDR3 protein is CASSQEGRGSYNSPLHF. The CDR3 DNA reads as TGTGCCAGCAGCCAAGAGGGCAGGGGGTCCTATAATTCACCCCTCCACTTT.

This clonotype was found many times. The rearrangement joins TRBV27 to TRBJ2-7, with TRBD2 matching over 8 bases. Losses at the gene ends were 5 bases for V and 5 bases for J; bases not matched to a gene: 5. Per the germline V gene, CDR1 is MNHEY and CDR2 is SMNVEV (reference sequence). CDR3 length equals 13 residues. This chain's CDR3 is CASSPGGPNEQYF. For the CDR3, the DNA is TGTGCCAGCAGTCCGGGGGGGCCGAACGAGCAGTACTTC.

The gene calls are TRBV28 and TRBJ1-2; the D is unclear. Looked up from germline, CDR1 is MDHEN and CDR2 is SYDVKM. V gave up 3 bases and J gave up 0 bases, with 5 bases separating them. The CDR3 contains 13 residues. The CDR3 reads CASSFHSNYGYTF. In DNA form, the CDR3 reads TGTGCCAGCAGTTTCCATTCTAACTATGGCTACACCTTC.